Sequencing of this T cell receptor (beta chain) was carried out in a study of shared clonotypes between healthy human individuals. Study observations and caveats: Naive subsets usually exceeded memory subsets in estimated richness.

A word on this clone: Antigen unknown.

Deletions cut 5 bases from V and 12 bases from J, with 17 bases between. CDR3 length: 13 residues. Germline V CDR1 and CDR2: MDHEN, SYDVKM. Naive CD8 populations comprised CD45RO-negative cells positively selected for CCR7, excluding terminally differentiated effector memory CD45RA+ cells. All donors qualified as healthy HIV-negative adults and had experienced no recent acute infections or vaccinations. Per the original data handling: Filtering differed because ImmunoSEQ produced junction-only sequences that carried no quality scores. TCRdb's copy holds only in-frame clones and misses some; the assay was immunoSEQ multiplex PCR. Clone size and V and J calls were adopted from that table, with D and trimming inferred from the DNA. This sample has roughly 2,000,000 clones, with 93% found just once.

The sequence derives from a man between 18 and 35 years old in good health. Some clones in this sample may be carry-over from other donors' samples. The chain combines TRBV28 with TRBJ1-5; D gene ambiguous. Sequenced: naive CD8+ T cells from PBMCs. In DNA, the CDR3 is TGTGCCAGCAGTGGCGGGAGATACCGGGACCAGCATTTT. It yields the protein CASSGGRYRDQHF.